This TCR beta chain was observed in a study of low-dose radiotherapy and immunotherapy resistance in tumors. As for the study in general: For Cohort 1, fractions of 0.5 Gy were given every 2 weeks, reaching 6.5 Gy overall.

Sample time point: after trial treatment. The treatment here: LDRT plus nivolumab, ipilimumab, low-dose cyclophosphamide and aspirin (RACIN trial). Low-dose radiotherapy, low-dose cyclophosphamide, aspirin, ipilimumab and nivolumab were all given to the donors. All eligible patients presented with advanced solid tumors that contained no tumor-infiltrating lymphocytes. Germline CDR1 and CDR2: MDHEN and SYDVKM. V was clipped by 5 bases and J by 0 bases; unmatched bases: 3. CDR3 size: 15 residues. Priming of first-strand cDNA relied on TRAV- and TRBV-specific primers (covering alpha and beta chains). It was with a constant-region primer and a V-primer adapter that TCRs were amplified over approximately 18 PCR cycles. Isolated mRNA underwent amplification via in vitro transcription. TCRdb reanalysed the reads using MiXCR and keeps one entry per CDR3 protein. Among about 30,000 distinct CDR3 sequences listed, roughly 49% were seen once.

The sequence was obtained from a male donor with gallbladder cancer. The source was PBMCs, collected after low-dose radiotherapy plus immunotherapy. The chain combines TRBV28 with TRBJ2-3; 9 bases fit TRBD1. CDR3 residues: CASSRGQGSTDTQYF. The CDR3 DNA reads as TGTGCCAGCAGTCGTGGACAGGGGAGCACAGATACGCAGTATTTT. The whole variable domain, filled in from reference TRBV28 and TRBJ2-3, reads DVKVTQSSRYLVKRTGEKVFLECVQDMDHENMFWYRQDPGLGLRLIYFSYDVKMKEKGDIPEGYSVSREKKERFSLILESASTNQTSMYLCASSRGQGSTDTQYFGPGTRLTVL.